The clone carrying this T cell receptor beta chain was seen more than once but under ten times. Its antigen is not known. The data stem from a study of T-cell reconstitution after alpha-beta-depleted transplantation in children. Findings of the study overall: T-cell counts and diversity were attributed mostly to newly produced T cells one year after transplant. About two months after transplant, alpha-beta T cells reportedly came from several hundred expanded graft clones.

Unique molecular identifiers were incorporated into the prepared TCRbeta library. TCRdb processed the PCR reads anew with MiXCR; each CDR3 protein has one entry. The table shows 550,000 to 800,000 distinct CDR3 sequences, with 13% occurring only once. The sequence was collected from a girl between 2 and 10 years old with congenital amegakaryocytic thrombocytopenia, due to receive a stem cell transplant. This specimen consisted of PBMCs, obtained before TCRalphabeta/CD19-depleted stem cell transplant.

This CDR3 is CASRTGNEQFF. The CDR3 nucleotides read TGTGCCAGCAGGACAGGGAATGAGCAGTTCTTC. The rearrangement links TRBV28 to TRBJ2-1; 7 bases fit TRBD1. V dropped 6 bases and J dropped 7; count of bases not matched to a gene: 0. CDR3 length: 11 residues. Germline lookup yields CDR1 MDHEN and CDR2 SYDVKM.